This TCR beta chain stems from a study of T cells in Graves' hyperthyroidism and ophthalmopathy. The V gene's germline CDR1 is SNHLY and CDR2 FYNNEI. The length of the CDR3 is 13 residues. With V trimmed by 6 bases and J by 8 bases, 2 bases remained unmatched. Amplification targeted TCR beta CDR3 regions from RNA transcripts. An initial round of RT-PCR targeting the TCR CDR3 relied on the HTBI primer set. TCRdb fed the multiplex PCR reads into MiXCR, producing one record per CDR3 protein. The sample includes around 440,000 distinct CDR3 sequences, 15% to 19% of them seen just once. When ophthalmopathy did not progress within 18 months, Graves' hyperthyroidism was considered stable. This clonotype was counted many times.

The chain links TRBV2 to TRBJ1-4, with 11 bases lining up with TRBD1. Sequencing was carried out using blood. This receptor was obtained from a woman under 30 with Graves' hyperthyroidism. This CDR3 is CASRGQGGEKLFF. In DNA, the CDR3 is TGTGCCAGCAGGGGACAGGGGGGAGAAAAACTGTTTTTT.